The 6 T cell receptor beta chains presented below share a single source sample, sequenced in a study of shared clonotypes between healthy human individuals. Here immunoSEQ multiplex PCR was the method, and the copy in TCRdb shows in-frame clones only, minus some. Among about a million clones listed, around three quarters were seen once. The sample consisted of memory CD4+ T cells from PBMCs. Subset specified: CD45RA-negative fraction. All receptors come from a man younger than 35 in good health. Some clones in this sample may be carry-over from other donors' samples.

The V call is TRBV5-8, the J call TRBJ1-3; unclear D gene. Germline V gives CDR1 SGHTS, CDR2 YDEGEE. Trimming took 0 bases from V and 5 from J, leaving 9 bases between them. CDR3 length: 14 amino acids. CDR3 coding DNA: TGTGCCAGCAGCTTGGCTGGCAGCCGAAACACCATATATTTT. It encodes CASSLAGSRNTIYF.

V is TRBV5-1 and J is TRBJ2-3; the match to TRBD2 covers 9 bases. V was pared by 0 bases and J by 6 bases, with 8 bases of the junction left unmatched. Germline V CDR1 and CDR2: SGHRS, YFSETQ. The length of the CDR3 is 16 residues. The CDR3 region has the DNA TGCGCCAGCAGCTTGGAACGTAGCGGGAGAGGGGATACGCAGTATTTT. It encodes CASSLERSGRGDTQYF.

The gene calls are TRBV10-3 and TRBJ2-1; no clear D. In germline, CDR1 is ENHRY, CDR2 SYGVKD. This CDR3 region has 12 residues. Trimming stripped 0 bases from V and 8 bases from J, with 5 bases between. The CDR3 DNA follows: TGTGCCATCAGTGAGTCCCCATATGAGCAGTTCTTC. Translated: CAISESPYEQFF.

The chain links TRBV7-9 to TRBJ1-2, with D possibly being TRBD1 (5 bases). The V and J ends lost 4 bases and 5 bases respectively, with 20 bases between them. CDR1 SEHNR and CDR2 FQNEAQ come from the germline V gene (reference sequence). The CDR3 totals 16 residues. CDR3 region: CASSSTRGRPPYGYTF. For the CDR3, the DNA is TGTGCCAGCAGCTCGACCCGGGGACGTCCCCCATATGGCTACACCTTC.

This clone has just one count. The chain carries TRBV10-3 and TRBJ2-5, with D possibly TRBD2 on 5 matching bases. Germline V gene data show CDR1 as ENHRY and CDR2 as SYGVKD. This CDR3 spans 15 amino acids. V shed 0 bases and J shed 0 bases, with 8 bases lying between them. Here the CDR3 DNA reads TGTGCCATCAGTGAGTCGGACTTGTACCAAGAGACCCAGTACTTC. This sequence encodes CAISESDLYQETQYF.

The gene calls are TRBV6-5 and TRBJ1-3, with D possibly being TRBD1 (5 bases). The ends were cut back, 5 bases at V and 0 bases at J, with 11 bases in the middle. Germline V gene lookup returns CDR1 MNHEY and CDR2 SVGAGI. This CDR3 comprises 15 residues. In DNA, the CDR3 is TGTGCCAGCAGTCGAGACAGAGACTCTGGAAACACCATATATTTT. Its translation is CASSRDRDSGNTIYF.